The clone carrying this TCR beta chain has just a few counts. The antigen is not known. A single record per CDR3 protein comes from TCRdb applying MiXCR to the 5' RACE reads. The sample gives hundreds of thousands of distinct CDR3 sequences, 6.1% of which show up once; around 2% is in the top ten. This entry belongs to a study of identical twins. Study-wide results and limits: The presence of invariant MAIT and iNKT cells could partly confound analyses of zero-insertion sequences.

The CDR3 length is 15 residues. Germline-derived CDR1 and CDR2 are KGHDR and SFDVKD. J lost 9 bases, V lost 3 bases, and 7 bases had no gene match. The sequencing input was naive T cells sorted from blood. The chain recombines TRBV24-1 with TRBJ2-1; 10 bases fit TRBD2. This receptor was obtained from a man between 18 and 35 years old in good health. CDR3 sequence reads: CATSDPGTSATEQFF. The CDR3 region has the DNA TGTGCCACCAGTGATCCCGGGACTAGCGCGACTGAGCAGTTCTTC.